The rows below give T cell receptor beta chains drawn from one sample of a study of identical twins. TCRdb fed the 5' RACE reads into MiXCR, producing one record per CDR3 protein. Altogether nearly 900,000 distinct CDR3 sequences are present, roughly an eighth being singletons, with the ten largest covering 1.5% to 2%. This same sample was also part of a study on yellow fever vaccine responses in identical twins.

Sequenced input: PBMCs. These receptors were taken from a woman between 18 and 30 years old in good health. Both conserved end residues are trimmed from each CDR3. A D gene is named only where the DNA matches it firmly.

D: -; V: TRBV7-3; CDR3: ASSSGAGQGVYTGELF
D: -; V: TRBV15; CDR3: ATSRDNSGVVSHEQF
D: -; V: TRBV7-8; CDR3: ASSVPYASTDTQY
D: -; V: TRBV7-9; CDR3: ASSLEGRGAELY
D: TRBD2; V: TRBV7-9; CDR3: ASSSSGTSGYNEQF
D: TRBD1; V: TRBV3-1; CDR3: ASSQGLGQAYNEQF
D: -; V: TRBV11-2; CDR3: ASSSLRGLTNEQF
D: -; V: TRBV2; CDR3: ASSEGRNTEAF
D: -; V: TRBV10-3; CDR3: AISDRGMNGYSSYEQY
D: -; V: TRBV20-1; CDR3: SARVTSIEQY
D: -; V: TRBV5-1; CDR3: ASSNDNINTEAF
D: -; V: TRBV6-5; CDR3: ASSYSRAGGELF
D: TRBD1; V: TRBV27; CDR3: ASSRGQGYIQY
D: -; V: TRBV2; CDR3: ASSHQPVMGETQY
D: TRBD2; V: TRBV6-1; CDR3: ASSGGLAGGPNGELF
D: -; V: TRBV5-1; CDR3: ASSLAEGVQPQH
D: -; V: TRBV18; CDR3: ASSRGAADYGYT
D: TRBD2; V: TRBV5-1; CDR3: ASSGAPLAGGHYNEQF
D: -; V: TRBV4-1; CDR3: ASSQDSTRRSYGYT
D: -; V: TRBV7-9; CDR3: ASSLGAVYNSPLH
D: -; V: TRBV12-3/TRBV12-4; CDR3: ASSRRGVNYEQY
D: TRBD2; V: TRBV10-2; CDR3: ASSPISGRYNEQF
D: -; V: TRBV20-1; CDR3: SALGAAGAEAF
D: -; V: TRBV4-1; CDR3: ASSQGRGTLSYNEQL
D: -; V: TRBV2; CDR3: ASRVQRFGNTIY
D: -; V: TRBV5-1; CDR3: ASSLRPGRDEQF
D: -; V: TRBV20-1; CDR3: SARGASNHYEHY
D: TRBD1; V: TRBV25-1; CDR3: ASSARDRVFETQY
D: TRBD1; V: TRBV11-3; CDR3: ASSPGQGIIGTDTQY
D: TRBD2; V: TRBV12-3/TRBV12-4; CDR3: ASSLGDYWRGGPYNEQF
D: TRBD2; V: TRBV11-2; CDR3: ASSLGRGAARTDTQY
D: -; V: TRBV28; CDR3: ASSLAGGNNQPQH
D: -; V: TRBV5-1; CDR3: ASSWEAVAYEQY
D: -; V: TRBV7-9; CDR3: ASSRTGPSARTDTQY
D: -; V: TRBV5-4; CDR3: ASSYGQNPNYGYT
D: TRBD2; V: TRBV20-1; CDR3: SASGRAIREQF
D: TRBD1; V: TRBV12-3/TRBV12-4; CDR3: ASSPTATGDTEAF
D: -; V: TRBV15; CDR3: ATSRGENNEQF
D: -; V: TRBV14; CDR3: ASSQDSYGSYNEQF
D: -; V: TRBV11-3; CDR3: ASSLTEPEQF
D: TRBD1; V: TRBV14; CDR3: ASSQLGQADTDTQY
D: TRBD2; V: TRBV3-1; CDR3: ASTQLLAGYNEQF
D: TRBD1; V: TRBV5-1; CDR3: ASSLSTGGENQF
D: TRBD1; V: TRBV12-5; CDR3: ASGLTGQGHEKLF
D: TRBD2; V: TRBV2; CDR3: ASRIERGGRETQY
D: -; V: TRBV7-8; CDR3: ASSYVFSGANVLT
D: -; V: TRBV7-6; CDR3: ASSSPQTSIGPSYNEQF
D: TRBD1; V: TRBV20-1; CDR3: SARDGVGGGKAF
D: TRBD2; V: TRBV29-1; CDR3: SVEGGGSGRLYEQY
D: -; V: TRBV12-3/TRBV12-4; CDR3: ASSLSTALNYGYT
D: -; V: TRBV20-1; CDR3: SAAMPLRRPNQPQH